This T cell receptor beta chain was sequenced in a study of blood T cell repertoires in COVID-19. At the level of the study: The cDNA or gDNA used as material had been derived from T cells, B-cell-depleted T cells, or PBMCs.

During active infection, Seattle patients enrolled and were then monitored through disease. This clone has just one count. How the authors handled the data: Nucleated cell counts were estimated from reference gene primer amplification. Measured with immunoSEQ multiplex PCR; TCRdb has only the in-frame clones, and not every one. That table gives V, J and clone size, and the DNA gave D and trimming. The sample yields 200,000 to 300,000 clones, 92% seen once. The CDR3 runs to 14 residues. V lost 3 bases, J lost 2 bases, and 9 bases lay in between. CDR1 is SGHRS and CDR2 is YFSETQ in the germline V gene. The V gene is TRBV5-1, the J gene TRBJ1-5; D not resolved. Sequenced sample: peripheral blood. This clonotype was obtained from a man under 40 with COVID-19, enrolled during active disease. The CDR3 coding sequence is TGCGCCAGCAGCTCGGGGTCTGGCAATCAGCCCCAGCATTTT. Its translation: CASSSGSGNQPQHF.